The text below deals with one T cell receptor beta chain. Its antigen is currently unknown. The data are from a study of shared clonotypes between healthy human individuals. Study-wide context: The composition of the donors was two women and a few men aged 18 to 49. Study-wide results and limits: Clonotypes shared by all four donors outscored non-shared clonotypes in generation probability.

The CDR3 has 15 residues. Assay execution took place at the deep level. Only in-frame clones appear in the TCRdb table, and some are missing; sequencing was by immunoSEQ multiplex PCR. The repertoire holds 2 million to 2.5 million clones, with approximately 94% as singletons. CD4+ cell separation produced CD45RA+ naive and CD45RA-negative memory subsets. The clonotype originates from a man younger than 35 in good health. The V and J genes are TRBV1 and TRBJ2-2; the tabulated D call, TRBD2, remains unverified against the DNA. TRBV1 is recorded as a pseudogene. The sequencing input was naive CD4+ T cells sorted from blood. The subset was: CD45RA+ positively selected. The CDR3, as DNA: TGCACCAGATACATAGCGACTGCGAACACCGGGGAGCTGTTTTTT. It is translated as CTRYIATANTGELFF.